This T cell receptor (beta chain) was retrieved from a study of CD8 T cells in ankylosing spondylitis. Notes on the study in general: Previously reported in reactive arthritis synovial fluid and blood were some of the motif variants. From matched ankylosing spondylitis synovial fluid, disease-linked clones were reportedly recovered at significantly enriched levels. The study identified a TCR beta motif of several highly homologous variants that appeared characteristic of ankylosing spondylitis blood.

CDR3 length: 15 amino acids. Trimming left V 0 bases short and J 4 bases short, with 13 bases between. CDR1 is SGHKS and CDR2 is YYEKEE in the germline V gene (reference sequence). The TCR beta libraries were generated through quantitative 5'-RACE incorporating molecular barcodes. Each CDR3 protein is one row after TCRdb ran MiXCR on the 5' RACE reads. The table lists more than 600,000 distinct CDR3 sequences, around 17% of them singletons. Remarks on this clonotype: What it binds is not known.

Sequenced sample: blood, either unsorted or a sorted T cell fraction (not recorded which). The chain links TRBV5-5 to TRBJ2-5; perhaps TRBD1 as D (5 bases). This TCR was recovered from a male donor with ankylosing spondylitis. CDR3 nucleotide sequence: TGTGCCAGCAGCTTGGGTTCAGGGTTGGGAGAGACCCAGTACTTC. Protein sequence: CASSLGSGLGETQYF.